This TCR beta chain is drawn from a study of Ad26.COV2.S vaccination and SARS-CoV-2 variants. Study-wide context: Donor got 5x10^10 or 1x10^11 viral particles of Ad26.COV2.S.

Assay: immunoSEQ multiplex PCR; the TCRdb copy retains only in-frame clones and omits some. The sample lists over 400,000 clones, 85% to 90% occurring once. Regarding the study as a whole: TCR breadth and depth analyses may have underestimated total T cell responses. The study found similar non-spike TCR breadth in vaccine and placebo recipients.

This clone was seen a handful of times. The antigen is not known. Other DNA sequences from this sample encode an identical CDR3 as well. Treatment of the sample: about 20 received Ad26.COV2.S at low or high dose, single or two shots; roughly five received placebo; per-sample allocation not given. Day 63 after the first vaccine or placebo injection was the time point for sampling. In Boston, an adult donor aged 18-55 years took part. CDR1 and CDR2 (germline): SGHRS, YFSETQ. Trimming took off 0 bases at V and 1 base at J, with 4 bases between the two ends. The CDR3 runs to 13 residues. The source of this sequence is a person aged 18-65 years who received the Ad26.COV2.S COVID-19 vaccine or a placebo. The sequencing here drew on peripheral blood, taken in a trial of Ad26.COV2.S vaccine versus placebo. V usage is TRBV5-1 and J usage is TRBJ1-1; no reliable D call. The CDR3 region is CASSLEPNTEAFF. CDR3 bases: TGCGCCAGCAGCTTGGAGCCGAACACTGAAGCTTTCTTT.